The text below deals with one T cell receptor beta chain. The antigen remains unidentified. These data come from a study of CD8 T cells in ankylosing spondylitis. Study findings and constraints: Characteristic of ankylosing spondylitis blood, it appeared, was a TCR beta motif comprising several highly homologous variants. Reports say disease-linked clones showed up significantly more in matched ankylosing spondylitis synovial fluid. Reactive arthritis synovial fluid and blood were previously reported to contain some motif variants.

Preparation of TCR beta libraries was done by quantitative 5'-RACE with molecular barcodes. TCRdb re-called the 5' RACE reads through MiXCR, storing one row per CDR3 protein. The repertoire consists of over 700,000 distinct CDR3 sequences, with roughly 19% occurring once and the leading ten covering roughly a fifth. Sequenced sample: blood, either unsorted or a sorted T cell fraction (not recorded which). The TCR was taken from a male donor with ankylosing spondylitis.

The CDR3 DNA sequence: TGTGCCGGCCGTATGGGCTTACAATACGAGCAGTACTTC. Encoded protein: CAGRMGLQYEQYF. The chain recombines TRBV2 with TRBJ2-7, with no clear D. Germline lookup yields CDR1 SNHLY and CDR2 FYNNEI. V was cut by 11 bases and J by 4 bases, with 18 bases left in between. The CDR3 covers 13 residues.